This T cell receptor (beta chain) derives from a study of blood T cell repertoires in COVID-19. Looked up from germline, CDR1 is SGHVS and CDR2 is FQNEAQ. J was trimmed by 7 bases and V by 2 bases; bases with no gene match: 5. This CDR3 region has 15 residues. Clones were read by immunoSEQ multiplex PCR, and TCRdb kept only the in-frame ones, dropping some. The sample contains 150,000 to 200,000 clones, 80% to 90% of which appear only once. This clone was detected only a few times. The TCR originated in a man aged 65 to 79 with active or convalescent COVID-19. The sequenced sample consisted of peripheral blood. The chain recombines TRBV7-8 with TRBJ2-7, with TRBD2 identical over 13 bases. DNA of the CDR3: TGTGCCAGCAGCTTAACCGCGACTAGCGGGGGGGAGCAGTACTTC. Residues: CASSLTATSGGEQYF.